This paragraph covers one T cell receptor beta chain sequence. CDR3 length: 17 residues. Trimming pared 3 bases from V and 5 bases from J, leaving 20 bases between. Germline assignment: CDR1 GTSNPN and CDR2 SVGIG (reference sequence). The data were taken from a study of blood T cell repertoires in COVID-19. About the research overall: Samples taken during acute and convalescent COVID-19 were collected in the United States, Italy and Spain.

Libraries were prepared by immunoSEQ multiplex PCR; TCRdb keeps only in-frame clonotypes and omits some of them. The table lists roughly 200,000 clones, roughly 90% of them singletons. The sequencing sample was made of peripheral blood. This clonotype was obtained from a man aged 35-49 years with acute or convalescent COVID-19. The gene calls are TRBV30 and TRBJ1-6, with D possibly TRBD1 on 6 matching bases. CDR3 in amino acids: CAWSPSDSLFHNSPLHF. The CDR3 nucleotides read TGTGCCTGGAGCCCTTCGGACAGCCTATTCCATAATTCACCCCTCCACTTT.